This paragraph reports one TCR beta chain. Over several immunoSEQ plates, each subset's genomic DNA was distributed in even portions. Under the authors' procedure: Quality scores were absent from the junction-only immunoSEQ sequences, so filtering differed. The table came from immunoSEQ multiplex PCR; TCRdb's copy has only in-frame clones and leaves some out. Clone size and V and J calls were adopted from that table, with D and trimming inferred from the DNA. In the table there are around 500,000 clones, roughly four fifths of which are singletons. The data derive from a study of shared clonotypes between healthy human individuals. Germline-derived CDR1 and CDR2 are MDHEN and SYDVKM. The CDR3 totals 17 residues. The V end lost 8 bases, the J end lost 3 bases, and 23 bases lay between the germline ends.

Input material: PBMCs. This chain connects TRBV28 to TRBJ2-1; no definite D call. The sequence was obtained from a woman between 35 and 50 years old in good health. Some clones in this sample may be carry-over from other donors' samples. The CDR3 reads CASEEVVQFPFYNEQFF. In nucleotides, the CDR3 is TGTGCCAGCGAAGAAGTGGTACAGTTTCCCTTCTACAATGAGCAGTTCTTC.